Listed here are 30 T cell receptor beta chains from one sample, sequenced in a study of CD8+ T cells in alopecia areata (dated by TCRdb to the late 2010s). Library preparation used the immunoSEQ multiplex PCR assay. To provide template for TCR sequencing, every sample had RNA extracted and reverse transcribed into cDNA. Drawn from immuneACCESS, this table holds only the in-frame rearrangements with V and J called that TCRdb kept. Clones are partly lost; checked studies trace under half to an unresolved V gene and leave the rest unexplained. The sample records 100,000 to 150,000 clones, over 60% of which are singletons. The top ten clonotypes cover 4.5% to 6% of the sample. Taken with the paper, the label for time point translates to: more than 3 weeks on oral tofacitinib. The sample's treatment or condition, from its label and the paper: oral pan-JAK inhibitor, 5-10 mg twice daily. This material consisted of CD4+ T cells sorted from blood, taken at week 4, from a patient treated with tofacitinib. These receptors all stem from a human donor with alopecia areata.

The rearrangement links TRBV28 to TRBJ2-1; D is undetermined. Trimming left V 6 bases short and J 7 bases short, with 10 bases between. CDR1 and CDR2 from the germline V gene are MDHEN and SYDVKM. The CDR3 consists of 12 residues. The CDR3 loop reads CASRDLMNEQFF. In DNA, the CDR3 is TGTGCCAGCAGGGACCTTATGAATGAGCAGTTCTTC.

The genes are TRBV9 and TRBJ2-6; D possibly corresponds to TRBD1 (6 bases). Germline loops: CDR1 SGDLS, CDR2 YYNGEE. The CDR3 runs 17 residues. Trimming pared 4 bases from V and 2 bases from J, leaving 16 bases between. The CDR3 bases are TGTGCCAGCAGCAAATCAACAGGGACCACTGGGGCCAACGTCCTGACTTTC. It yields the protein CASSKSTGTTGANVLTF.

CDR3 DNA: TGTGCCAGCAGCTTGGTACAGTTACACTACGAGCAGTACTTC. Its protein product is CASSLVQLHYEQYF. The V call is TRBV7-9, the J call TRBJ2-7; D not resolved. The V gene lost 3 bases and the J gene lost 3 bases, with 12 bases spanning the gap. In germline, CDR1 is SEHNR, CDR2 FQNEAQ (reference sequence). This CDR3 has 14 residues.

The chain recombines TRBV18 with TRBJ2-3; TRBD1 matches 11 bases. This CDR3 region has 15 residues. CDR1 KGHSH and CDR2 LQKENI come from the germline V gene. J lost 2 bases, V lost 3 bases, and 1 base had no gene match. CDR3 bases: TGTGCCAGCTCACCGGGACAGGGGGACACAGATACGCAGTATTTT. Protein product: CASSPGQGDTDTQYF.

The genes are TRBV7-2 and TRBJ2-7; no firm D call. Germline V lookup: CDR1 SGHTA, CDR2 FQGNSA. The CDR3 is 12 amino acids. Between the trimmed V and J ends, which lost 4 bases and 5 bases, there was a span of 9 bases. Written as DNA, the CDR3 is TGTGCCAGCAGCTCCCAGTCTGACGAGCAGTACTTC. Translation: CASSSQSDEQYF.

This clone has a handful of counts. The V gene is TRBV7-9, the J gene TRBJ1-3; D call uncertain. This CDR3 is 17 amino acids long. The V gene's germline CDR1 is SEHNR and CDR2 FQNEAQ (reference sequence). V lost 4 bases, J lost 2 bases, and 18 bases lay in between. Here the CDR3 reads CASSSKAGGITGNTIYF. The CDR3 nucleotides read TGTGCCAGCAGCTCAAAGGCTGGCGGGATCACTGGAAACACCATATATTTT.

This chain joins TRBV4-1 and TRBJ1-5; 7 positions match TRBD1. This CDR3 is built from 16 residues. With 2 bases clipped from V and 6 bases from J, the junction kept 10 bases outside the gene matches. In germline, CDR1 is MGHRA, CDR2 YSYEKL. The CDR3 spells CASSQQQGTQGQPQHF. CDR3 nucleotides: TGCGCCAGCAGCCAACAACAGGGGACACAAGGTCAGCCCCAGCATTTT.

The genes are TRBV5-6 and TRBJ2-5; the D is unclear. The CDR3 covers 13 residues. The V gene lost 3 bases and the J gene lost 4 bases, with 10 bases spanning the gap. Germline V gene data show CDR1 as SGHDT and CDR2 as YYEEEE. The CDR3 region is CASSSRPVETQYF. The CDR3 region has the DNA TGTGCCAGCAGCTCCCGACCGGTAGAGACCCAGTACTTC.

In its sample, this clone was seen a few times. The rearrangement joins TRBV18 to TRBJ2-7, with D perhaps matching TRBD2 (5 bases). The ends were cut back, 2 bases at V and 7 bases at J, with 9 bases in the middle. Germline loops: CDR1 KGHSH, CDR2 LQKENI. CDR3 length: 12 residues. The CDR3 reads CASSPKGSEQYF. In DNA, the CDR3 is TGTGCCAGCTCACCAAAAGGGAGTGAGCAGTACTTC.

The chain uses TRBV7-3 and TRBJ1-1; D is undetermined. V was trimmed by 2 bases and J by 1 base, leaving 11 bases between them. The CDR3 has 15 residues. Germline CDR1 and CDR2: SGHTA and FQGTGA. The CDR3 region is CASSLSGRPNTEAFF. In DNA form, the CDR3 reads TGTGCCAGCAGCTTATCCGGACGGCCGAACACTGAAGCTTTCTTT.

The chain employs TRBV2 and TRBJ2-5, with a weak D call TRBD2 (5 bases). CDR3 length: 14 residues. Between the trimmed V and J ends, which lost 4 bases and 0 bases, there was a span of 9 bases. From germline, CDR1 is SNHLY and CDR2 FYNNEI. The CDR3 is CASSVGADQETQYF. CDR3 nucleotide sequence: TGTGCCAGCAGTGTCGGAGCGGACCAAGAGACCCAGTACTTC.

The chain recombines TRBV29-1 with TRBJ2-5; D perhaps matches TRBD2 (6 bases). V shed 8 bases and J shed 4 bases, with 11 bases lying between them. The CDR3 covers 11 residues. CDR1 is SQVTM, CDR2 ANQGSEA, per germline. This CDR3 reads CSSGSRETQYF. CDR3 coding DNA: TGCAGCTCCGGGAGTCGAGAGACCCAGTACTTC.

The chain employs TRBV28 and TRBJ2-7; D ambiguous. Germline lookup yields CDR1 MDHEN and CDR2 SYDVKM. CDR3 length equals 10 residues. Between the trimmed V and J ends, which lost 8 bases and 6 bases, there was a span of 8 bases. In DNA form, the CDR3 reads TGTGCCAGCGGGGTGGGCGAGCAGTACTTC. Residues: CASGVGEQYF. The variable domain in full, completed from reference TRBV28 and TRBJ2-7, reads DVKVTQSSRYLVKRTGEKVFLECVQDMDHENMFWYRQDPGLGLRLIYFSYDVKMKEKGDIPEGYSVSREKKERFSLILESASTNQTSMYLCASGVGEQYFGPGTRLTVT.

The V gene is TRBV5-1, the J gene TRBJ1-5; no clear D. V was trimmed by 5 bases and J by 0 bases, leaving 12 bases between them. This CDR3 is built from 15 residues. Germline CDR1 and CDR2: SGHRS and YFSETQ. CDR3 residues: CASSYTGDSNQPQHF. The CDR3 DNA reads TGCGCCAGCAGTTACACTGGGGATAGCAATCAGCCCCAGCATTTT.

DNA of the CDR3: TGCGCCAGCAGTCAATTGGGTGAAGCGGGGGGAAATCAAAGCACAGATACGCAGTATTTT. Translation: CASSQLGEAGGNQSTDTQYF. The chain links TRBV23-1 to TRBJ2-3; 9 positions match TRBD2. TRBV23-1 is placed among ORFs of uncertain function. The junction had 14 bases not matched to a gene; V was cut back by 1 base and J by 0 bases. The length of the CDR3 is 20 residues.

V gene TRBV5-6 combines with J gene TRBJ2-3; D possibly corresponds to TRBD2 (5 bases). Looked up from germline, CDR1 is SGHDT and CDR2 is YYEEEE. V was shortened by 6 bases and J by 5 bases, with 16 bases between the two germline ends. The CDR3 contains 14 residues. The CDR3 region is CASTSPGEQDTQYF. CDR3 DNA sequence: TGTGCCAGCACCTCCCCCGGGGAACAAGATACGCAGTATTTT. Complete variable domain (other parts from reference TRBV5-6 and TRBJ2-3): DAGVTQSPTHLIKTRGQQVTLRCSPKSGHDTVSWYQQALGQGPQFIFQYYEEEERQRGNFPDRFSGHQFPNYSSELNVNALLLGDSALYLCASTSPGEQDTQYFGPGTRLTVL.

The chain is built from TRBV4-1 and TRBJ1-1, with D possibly matching TRBD1 (5 bases). Germline V lookup: CDR1 MGHRA, CDR2 YSYEKL. The CDR3 is made up of 19 amino acids. V shed 1 base and J shed 3 bases, with 24 bases lying between them. CDR3 protein: CASSQVDMGFVTGDTEAFF. The CDR3 DNA reads TGCGCCAGCAGCCAAGTTGATATGGGGTTTGTAACAGGTGACACTGAAGCTTTCTTT.

The rearrangement uses TRBV18 and TRBJ2-5; possibly TRBD1 for D (6 bases). The germline V and J ends were trimmed by 3 bases and 5 bases, with 10 bases remaining between them. This CDR3 comprises 13 residues. Per germline, CDR1 KGHSH and CDR2 LQKENI. The CDR3, as DNA: TGTGCCAGCTCACCGGGGGCAGAGGAGACCCAGTACTTC. Amino acid sequence: CASSPGAEETQYF.

J is TRBJ2-7 and V is TRBV7-2; 12 bases fit TRBD2. Germline trimming cut 4 bases from V and 2 bases from J; bases unmatched to any gene: 6. CDR3 length equals 16 residues. Germline V gene lookup returns CDR1 SGHTA and CDR2 FQGNSA. CDR3 residues: CASSSGLAGSTYEQYF. The CDR3 coding sequence is TGTGCCAGCAGCTCTGGACTAGCGGGATCCACCTACGAGCAGTACTTC.

In this sample, this clone turned up a few times. V and J are TRBV29-1 and TRBJ2-5, with TRBD1 matching 7 bases. The V segment lost 7 bases and the J segment 6 bases; nucleotides outside the gene matches: 11. Germline CDR1 SQVTM, CDR2 ANQGSEA. The CDR3 is 13 amino acids. The CDR3 DNA follows: TGCAGCGGTGTGGGACAGAACATCCAGACCCAGTACTTC. Translated: CSGVGQNIQTQYF.

The chain has TRBV29-1 and TRBJ2-7, with 12 bases lining up with TRBD1. V was pared by 7 bases and J by 5 bases, with 6 bases of the junction left unmatched. Germline CDR1 SQVTM, CDR2 ANQGSEA. The CDR3 extends over 13 amino acids. The CDR3: CSAGTGGVDEQYF. CDR3 nucleotide sequence: TGCAGCGCCGGGACAGGGGGCGTCGACGAGCAGTACTTC.

This clone showed up just a few times. This chain joins TRBV29-1 and TRBJ1-1; 8 bases are shared with TRBD1. Germline CDR1 is SQVTM and CDR2 is ANQGSEA. This CDR3 has 12 residues. V was clipped by 6 bases and J by 7 bases; unmatched bases: 7. This CDR3 reads CSVDRGRNEAFF. CDR3 nucleotides: TGCAGCGTCGACAGGGGAAGAAATGAAGCTTTCTTT.

The V and J genes are TRBV11-1 and TRBJ1-2; maybe TRBD1 (5 bases). Germline CDR1 reads SGHAT; CDR2 reads FQDESV (reference sequence). This CDR3 is built from 14 residues. V was shortened by 5 bases and J by 8 bases, with 18 bases between the two germline ends. The CDR3 is CASSEATGLQGYTF. In DNA form, the CDR3 reads TGTGCCAGCAGCGAAGCCACAGGTCTCCAGGGCTACACCTTC.

This clone was found a few times. J is TRBJ1-4 and V is TRBV2; the match to TRBD1 covers 12 bases. V dropped 7 bases and J dropped 13; count of bases not matched to a gene: 10. Germline CDR1 SNHLY, CDR2 FYNNEI. The CDR3 spans 14 residues. CDR3 loop: CASKGTGGQTGLFF. In DNA form, the CDR3 reads TGTGCCAGCAAAGGGACAGGGGGCCAAACTGGACTGTTTTTT.

This sequence joins TRBV4-2 and TRBJ1-1; D is ambiguous. This CDR3 region has 14 residues. Germline V lookup: CDR1 LGHNA, CDR2 YNFKEQ. Trimming took off 2 bases at V and 0 bases at J, with 7 bases between the two ends. In DNA form, the CDR3 reads TGTGCCAGCAGCCAAACAGACTTGAACACTGAAGCTTTCTTT. Protein sequence: CASSQTDLNTEAFF.

V and J are TRBV9 and TRBJ2-5, with D possibly TRBD2 on 6 matching bases. The CDR3 sequence is 16 residues long. Germline V lookup: CDR1 SGDLS, CDR2 YYNGEE. V was cut by 1 base and J by 4 bases, with 17 bases left in between. The DNA of the CDR3 is TGTGCCAGCAGCGTATTTGACGGGACTCCGGGAGAGACCCAGTACTTC. Its translation: CASSVFDGTPGETQYF.

The chain joins TRBV29-1 to TRBJ2-7; TRBD2 matches 13 bases. Germline assignment: CDR1 SQVTM and CDR2 ANQGSEA. Unmatched junction bases numbered 4, after V lost 6 bases and J lost 2 bases. The CDR3 is made up of 14 amino acids. CDR3 residues: CSVGTSGATYEQYF. Here the CDR3 DNA reads TGCAGCGTGGGGACTAGCGGGGCTACCTACGAGCAGTACTTC.

In its sample, this clone was seen a few times. The chain uses TRBV15 and TRBJ2-7; TRBD1 is a possible D gene (6 bases). CDR3 length: 15 amino acids. Germline lookup yields CDR1 LNHNV and CDR2 YYDKDF (reference sequence). Deletions cut 0 bases from V and 6 bases from J, with 15 bases between. The CDR3 region has the DNA TGTGCCACCAGCAGAGATACAGGGTCCACCTCCGAGCAGTACTTC. As protein: CATSRDTGSTSEQYF.

The chain carries TRBV5-4 and TRBJ2-5, with unresolved D. V was cut by 2 bases and J by 1 base, with 9 bases left in between. Germline values: CDR1 SGHNT, CDR2 YYREEE (reference sequence). The CDR3 totals 14 residues. CDR3 loop: CASSFSTVQETQYF. CDR3 DNA: TGTGCCAGCAGCTTCAGTACAGTCCAAGAGACCCAGTACTTC.

V gene TRBV15 combines with J gene TRBJ1-6; the match to TRBD1 covers 7 bases. This CDR3 is 14 amino acids long. Germline V CDR1 and CDR2: LNHNV, YYDKDF (reference sequence). With V trimmed by 1 base and J by 13 bases, 7 bases remained unmatched. The DNA of the CDR3 is TGTGCCACCAGCAGAGGACAGGGCTTGGGTCCCCTCCACTTT. It encodes CATSRGQGLGPLHF.